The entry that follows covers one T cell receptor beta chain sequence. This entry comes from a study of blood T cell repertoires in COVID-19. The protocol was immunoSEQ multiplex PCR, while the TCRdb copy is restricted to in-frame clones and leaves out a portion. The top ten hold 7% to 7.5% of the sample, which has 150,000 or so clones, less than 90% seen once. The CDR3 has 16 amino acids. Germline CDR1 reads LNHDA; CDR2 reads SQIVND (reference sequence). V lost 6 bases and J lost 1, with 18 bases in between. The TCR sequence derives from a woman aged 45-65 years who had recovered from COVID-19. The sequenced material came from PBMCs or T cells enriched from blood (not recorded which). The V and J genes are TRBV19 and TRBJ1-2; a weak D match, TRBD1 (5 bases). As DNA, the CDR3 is TGTGCCAGTAGAGAGACCGGGGGTCTGGGTAACTATGGCTACACCTTC. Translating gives CASRETGGLGNYGYTF.